The clone carrying this T cell receptor (beta chain) was found a few times. Its antigen is not known. MiXCR was run by TCRdb on the reads, yielding one entry per CDR3 protein. The sample holds around 710,000 distinct CDR3 sequences, 25% to 35% seen once. The sample is drawn from a study of T cell repertoires in cytomegalovirus infection. This CDR3 is 15 amino acids long. Trimming cost V 5 bases and J 5 bases; bases outside gene matches: 7. CDR1 and CDR2 from the germline V gene are MGHDK and SYGVNS. The specimen comprised cultured CD8+ T cells from PBMCs, sampled from culture after CMV antigen stimulation. The V and J genes are TRBV25-1 and TRBJ1-4, with 8 bases that match TRBD1. The sequence derives from a human donor in good health (CMV status not recorded). Some clones in this sample may be carry-over from other donors' samples. CDR3 nucleotide sequence: TGTGCCAGCAGTCTGCGGACAGGGAGGAATGAAAAACTGTTTTTT. It specifies CASSLRTGRNEKLFF.